This T cell receptor (beta chain) was sequenced for a study of OX40 agonist ivuxolimab in advanced cancers. With regard to the full study: Ivuxolimab was a fully human IgG2 agonistic monoclonal antibody targeting the costimulatory receptor OX40 (CD134). Patients were allowed to have had prior anti-PD-1, anti-PD-L1 or anti-CTLA-4 therapy, and about 40% of the dose-escalation patients had been treated with checkpoint inhibitors. Partial responses were achieved by three dose-escalation patients, of whom one had hepatocellular carcinoma and two had cutaneous melanoma. Peripheral TCRbeta sequencing aimed to test whether ivuxolimab altered TCR sequence diversity and caused clonal T-cell expansion. The paper reports the monotherapy dose-escalation portion (N of about 47 patients) of the phase I ivuxolimab trial. Intravenous ivuxolimab was administered to patients every 2 weeks at six dose levels: 0.01, 0.1, 0.3, 1.5, 3 and 10 mg/kg. Among the roughly 54 dose-escalation patients, about 20 had hepatocellular carcinoma, 15 or so melanoma, 9 renal cell carcinoma and 9 head and neck cancer. A male proportion of approximately 83% and a mean age of about 60 years, ranging from about 20 to 85, were recorded for the dose-escalation cohort. Overall results and qualifications from the work: Which antigens the clonally expanded peripheral T cells were specific for was not determined. After ivuxolimab, CD8+ T cells had more expanded clones than CD4+ T cells on average. In the 0.1-3.0 mg/kg groups, partial responders were among the patients with the lowest normalized peripheral clonal expansion, particularly in CD8+ T cells. At doses of 0.1 to 3.0 mg/kg, clonal expansion of both CD4+ and CD8+ T cells in blood was seen between baseline and week 6. Low levels of normalized T-cell clonal expansion were also seen in some patients who did not respond.

Genomic DNA was extracted from sorted cells for sequencing of the TCRbeta CDR3 region. The immunoSEQ Assay was used for sequencing of TCRbeta CDR3 regions. TCRdb re-hosts the immuneACCESS table, in-frame sequences only. Its copies lack some clones; in the studies checked, an unresolved V gene accounts for under half of them, and the cause for the rest is not known. The table for this sample lists around 65,000 clones; 70% to 90% of them were counted only once. About 0.38% of the sample is held by the ten biggest clonotypes. CDR3 length: 13 amino acids, cysteine to phenylalanine. The entry retains the CDR3 DNA only, 39 bases that are in frame from base 1. V and J lose 5 bases and 8 bases, and a span of 15 bases separates them. Taken from the germline V gene, the CDR1 and CDR2 loops are KGHSY and FQNENV. The trial excluded patients who had a history of autoimmune disease or who were on systemic immunosuppression. Peripheral blood for TCR sequencing was collected from all dose cohorts at baseline, on cycle 4 day 1, and on cycle 7 day 1. Samples were obtained from an open-label, multicenter, first-in-human phase I dose-escalation trial of ivuxolimab. Adults with locally advanced or metastatic melanoma, renal cell, hepatocellular, or head and neck squamous cell carcinoma were enrolled in the trial. CD4+ and CD8+ T cells were sorted separately from peripheral blood before TCR sequencing.

A remark on this clone: The antigen it binds to is not known. No much larger clonotype is one base removed from it; base qualities were not supplied.

The receptor chain draws on TRBV16 and TRBJ1-2; TRBD1 is a possible D gene, resting on 6 matching bases. This specimen was CD4+ or CD8+ T cells sorted from blood, taken in a trial of the OX40 agonist ivuxolimab. The sequence was obtained from an adult with an advanced solid tumor such as melanoma, head and neck, liver or kidney cancer. The sequenced DNA: TGTGCCAGCAGCGGAGGCAGGGGAGGCGGCTACACCTTC. This is translated as CASSGGRGGGYTF.